This T cell receptor (beta chain) was identified during a study of CD8 T cells in Susac syndrome. Reverse transcription used roughly 0.5 to 1 ug RNA and random hexamers. TCRdb itself ran the immunoSEQ multiplex PCR reads through MiXCR, one entry per CDR3 protein. The sample lists about 180,000 distinct CDR3 sequences; approximately 94% were seen once. Study results and caveats: The study admitted that it had a relatively small number of individuals in its TCR sequencing and HLA analysis.

In regard to this clonotype: What it binds is not known.

Losses at the gene ends were 6 bases for V and 9 bases for J; bases not matched to a gene: 8. Germline CDR1 and CDR2: MNHEY and SMNVEV (reference sequence). The CDR3 length is 14 residues. The receptor was derived from a human donor with Susac syndrome. This chain uses TRBV27 with TRBJ1-6; 7 nucleotides agree with TRBD1. The sample was CD4+ T cells from PBMCs. Here the CDR3 reads CASRRGTAPSPLHF. The CDR3 nucleotides are TGTGCCAGCAGACGGGGGACAGCACCTTCACCCCTCCACTTT.